The next 15 T cell receptor beta chains were all read from a single sample in a study of cytomegalovirus exposure and HLA in healthy donors. The primer mix had 60 Vbeta and 13 Jbeta primers. TCRdb's copy holds only in-frame clones and misses some; the assay was immunoSEQ multiplex PCR. The sample comprises under 140,000 clones, roughly 80% of which are singletons, and about 6.8% rests with the top ten. The sample was PBMCs. These receptors all stem from a man aged 25-45 years in good health and CMV-seropositive.

The CDR3 nucleotides read TGTGCCAGCAGCTTAGGGGGGGACTACGATGAGTTCTTC. Translated: CASSLGGDYDEFF. The chain is built from TRBV11-2 and TRBJ2-1; TRBD2 agrees at 7 bases. Looked up from germline, CDR1 is SGHAT and CDR2 is FQNNGV. This CDR3 region has 13 residues. V was clipped by 1 base and J by 14 bases; unmatched bases: 8.

This clone was seen once. The V and J genes are TRBV9 and TRBJ1-1; D unclear. The germline V gene encodes CDR1 SGDLS and CDR2 YYNGEE. The CDR3 totals 16 residues. The V end lost 0 bases, the J end lost 0 bases, and 12 bases lay between the germline ends. The CDR3 sequence is CASSVVRVDMNTEAFF. In nucleotides, the CDR3 is TGTGCCAGCAGCGTAGTACGGGTAGATATGAACACTGAAGCTTTCTTT.

The chain links TRBV4-1 to TRBJ2-7; weak D call: TRBD1 (5 bases). CDR1 and CDR2 from the germline V gene are MGHRA and YSYEKL. The ends were cut back, 8 bases at V and 5 bases at J, with 13 bases in the middle. The length of the CDR3 is 12 residues. For the CDR3, the DNA is TGCGCCAGCGGGAACACAGGAGACGAGCAGTACTTC. This translates into CASGNTGDEQYF.

V usage is TRBV10-3 and J usage is TRBJ2-5; 8 bases fit TRBD1. The J call may be wrong; the DNA end is better matched by TRBJ2-7. The CDR3 covers 15 residues. Germline V gene data show CDR1 as ENHRY and CDR2 as SYGVKD. The CDR3 loop is CAISETETGAYEQYF. Written as DNA, the CDR3 is TGTGCCATCAGTGAAACGGAGACAGGGGCCTACGAGCAGTACTTC.

This chain uses TRBV2 with TRBJ2-6; D uncertain. Germline V lookup: CDR1 SNHLY, CDR2 FYNNEI. The V gene lost 10 bases and the J gene lost 0 bases, with 16 bases spanning the gap. The CDR3 spans 16 residues. The CDR3 protein is CATRISLGSGANVLTF. In nucleotides, the CDR3 is TGTGCCACCAGGATTTCCCTCGGCTCTGGGGCCAACGTCCTGACTTTC.

The chain couples TRBV29-1 to TRBJ2-5; 8 bases are a match to TRBD1. J gave up 5 bases and V 4 bases, and 3 bases lay outside the gene matches. Germline V gives CDR1 SQVTM, CDR2 ANQGSEA. The CDR3 sequence is 12 residues long. The CDR3 loop is CSVVQGAETQYF. CDR3 DNA: TGCAGCGTTGTTCAGGGGGCGGAGACCCAGTACTTC. The variable domain in full, completed from reference TRBV29-1 and TRBJ2-5, reads SAVISQKPSRDICQRGTSLTIQCQVDSQVTMMFWYRQQPGQSLTLIATANQGSEATYESGFVIDKFPISRPNLTFSTLTVSNMSPEDSSIYLCSVVQGAETQYFGPGTRLLVL.

The chain couples TRBV7-2 to TRBJ2-3, with D uncertain. V lost 3 bases and J lost 1, with 11 bases in between. CDR1 is SGHTA and CDR2 is FQGNSA in the germline V gene. The CDR3 is made up of 15 amino acids. The CDR3 sequence: CASSFFPRGTDTQYF. CDR3 sequence (DNA): TGTGCCAGCAGCTTTTTCCCCCGTGGCACAGATACGCAGTATTTT.

Concerning this clone: Other DNA sequences in this specimen translate into the identical CDR3. The J gene is TRBJ1-6, the V gene TRBV7-9; D is uncertain. The V and J ends lost 5 bases and 0 bases respectively, with 8 bases between them. The CDR3 extends over 15 amino acids. Germline V lookup: CDR1 SEHNR, CDR2 FQNEAQ (reference sequence). The DNA of the CDR3 is TGTGCCAGCAGCCTGAGTAGCTCCTATAATTCACCCCTCCACTTT. This codes for CASSLSSSYNSPLHF.

Remarks on this clone: A junction boundary mismatches the germline segment, possibly from a read error. The rearrangement uses TRBV7-3 and TRBJ2-7; TRBD1 matches 8 bases. Germline V lookup: CDR1 SGHTA, CDR2 FQGTGA. The CDR3 is 16 amino acids. The CDR3 DNA reads TGTTCCAGCAGCTTATTACCCAGGGGGCAAGTATACGAGCAGTACTTC. It yields the protein CSSSLLPRGQVYEQYF. Full variable domain (outside the CDR3, taken from reference TRBV7-3 and TRBJ2-7): GAGVSQTPSNKVTEKGKYVELRCDPISGHTALYWYRQSLGQGPEFLIYFQGTGAADDSGLPNDRFFAVRPEGSVSTLKIQRTERGDSAVYLCSSSLLPRGQVYEQYFGPGTRLTVT.

V gene TRBV7-2 combines with J gene TRBJ2-3; the match to TRBD1 covers 8 bases. V shed 0 bases, J shed 6 bases, and the junction held 8 bases outside the gene matches. This CDR3 contains 16 residues. Looked up from germline, CDR1 is SGHTA and CDR2 is FQGNSA. CDR3 sequence: CASSLARAGGLDTQYF. In DNA form, the CDR3 reads TGTGCCAGCAGCTTAGCGCGGGCAGGGGGCCTTGATACGCAGTATTTT.

The chain links TRBV30 to TRBJ2-3, with 10 nucleotides matching TRBD2. CDR3 length equals 16 residues. Germline-derived CDR1 and CDR2 are GTSNPN and SVGIG (reference sequence). The junction had 5 bases not matched to a gene; V was cut back by 1 base and J by 1 base. CDR3 in DNA: TGTGCCTGGAGTGACCCAGGACTAGCGGGCACAGATACGCAGTATTTT. Encoded protein: CAWSDPGLAGTDTQYF.

V and J are TRBV27 and TRBJ2-5; 10 bases are a match to TRBD2. The CDR3 has 14 residues. Germline CDR1 reads MNHEY; CDR2 reads SMNVEV (reference sequence). V shed 3 bases, J shed 4 bases, and the junction held 2 bases outside the gene matches. Written as DNA, the CDR3 is TGTGCCAGCAGTTTTAGCGGGGGGACAGAGACCCAGTACTTC. Protein product: CASSFSGGTETQYF.

The chain joins TRBV11-1 to TRBJ2-3, with 8 bases identical to TRBD2. The CDR3 has 18 amino acids. V lost 5 bases, J lost 0 bases, and 13 bases stayed unmatched. From germline, CDR1 is SGHAT and CDR2 FQDESV (reference sequence). The chain's CDR3 is CASSGNRPGGFSTDTQYF. As DNA, the CDR3 is TGTGCCAGCAGCGGCAATCGTCCGGGAGGGTTTAGCACAGATACGCAGTATTTT.

J is TRBJ2-6 and V is TRBV2; no firm D call. The V gene's germline CDR1 is SNHLY and CDR2 FYNNEI. Trimming removed 7 bases at V and 1 base at J, with 8 bases between. There are 14 residues in the CDR3. CDR3 region: CASNLESGANVLTF. In nucleotides, the CDR3 is TGTGCCAGCAATCTGGAGTCTGGGGCCAACGTCCTGACTTTC.

The V gene is TRBV5-6, the J gene TRBJ2-3, with D perhaps matching TRBD2 (5 bases). Between the trimmed V and J ends, which lost 5 bases and 2 bases, there was a span of 9 bases. The germline gives CDR1 SGHDT, CDR2 YYEEEE. The CDR3 is made up of 13 amino acids. CDR3 nucleotides: TGTGCCAGCAGGGACTCCTTCACAGATACGCAGTATTTT. It encodes CASRDSFTDTQYF.